This T cell receptor (beta chain) was documented in a study of CXCR3-negative and CXCR3-positive naive CD8 T cells. With respect to this clonotype: The antigen is undetermined.

The CDR3 length is 16 residues. CDR1 is SNHLY and CDR2 is FYNNEI in the germline V gene. General observations from the study: CXCR3-positive naive cells carried more hydrophobic TRB CDR3s than CXCR3-negative naive cells did. Similar TRBV-TRBJ usage was seen in naive cells (both CXCR3-negative and CXCR3-positive), but memory cells differed. Both naive subsets showed comparably high diversity, and memory CD8+ cells showed much lower diversity. Expression of CXCR3 was partially reduced after cryopreservation, and fresh PBMCs were used in most assays.

The TRB cDNA libraries were prepared by 5' RACE with UMI labels. Reprocessing the 5' RACE reads, TCRdb reports a single entry for every CDR3 protein and omits DNA. Its table lists 70,000 to 95,000 distinct CDR3 sequences. This clonotype was sampled from a human donor in good health. Some clones in this sample may be carry-over from other donors' samples. The chain is built from TRBV2 and TRBJ1-5; TCRdb's D gene call, TRBD1, goes unchecked for lack of DNA. Source material: naive CXCR3- CD8+ T cells from blood. As for subset: CD45RO-CCR7+CD27+CD95- naive CD8+ T cells lacking CXCR3 (TNR3-). The CDR3 loop is CASSDPGIGSNQPQHF.